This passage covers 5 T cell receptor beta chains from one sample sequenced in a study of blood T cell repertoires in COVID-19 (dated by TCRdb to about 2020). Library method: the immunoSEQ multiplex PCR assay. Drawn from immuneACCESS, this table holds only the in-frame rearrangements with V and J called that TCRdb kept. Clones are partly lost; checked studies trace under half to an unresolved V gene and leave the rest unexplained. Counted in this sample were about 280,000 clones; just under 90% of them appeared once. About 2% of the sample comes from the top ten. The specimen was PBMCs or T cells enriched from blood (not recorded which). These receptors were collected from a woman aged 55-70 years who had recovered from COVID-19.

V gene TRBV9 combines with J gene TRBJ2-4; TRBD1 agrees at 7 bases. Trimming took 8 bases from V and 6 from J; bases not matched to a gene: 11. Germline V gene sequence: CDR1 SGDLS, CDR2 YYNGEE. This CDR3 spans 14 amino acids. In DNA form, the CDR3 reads TGTGCCAGACCACTACCAGGGACAGTAAACATTCAGTACTTC. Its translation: CARPLPGTVNIQYF.

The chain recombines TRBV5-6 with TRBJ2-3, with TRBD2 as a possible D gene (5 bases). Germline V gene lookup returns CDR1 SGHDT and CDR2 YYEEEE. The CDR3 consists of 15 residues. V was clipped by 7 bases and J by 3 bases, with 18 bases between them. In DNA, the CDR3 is TGTGCCAGCCGATTAACCGGGGATGGGACAGATACGCAGTATTTT. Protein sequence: CASRLTGDGTDTQYF.

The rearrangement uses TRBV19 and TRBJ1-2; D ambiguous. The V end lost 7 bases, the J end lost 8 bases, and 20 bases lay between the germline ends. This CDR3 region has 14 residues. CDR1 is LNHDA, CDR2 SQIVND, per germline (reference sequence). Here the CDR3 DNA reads TGTGCCAGTACCACAATCGAGCGGGCCGGGGGCTACACCTTC. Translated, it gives CASTTIERAGGYTF.

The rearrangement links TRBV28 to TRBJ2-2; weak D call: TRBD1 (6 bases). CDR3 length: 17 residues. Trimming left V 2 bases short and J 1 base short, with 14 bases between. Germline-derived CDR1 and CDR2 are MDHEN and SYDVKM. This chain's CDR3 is CASSLQNGQLNTGELFF. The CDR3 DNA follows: TGTGCCAGCAGTTTACAGAACGGACAGTTGAACACCGGGGAGCTGTTTTTT.

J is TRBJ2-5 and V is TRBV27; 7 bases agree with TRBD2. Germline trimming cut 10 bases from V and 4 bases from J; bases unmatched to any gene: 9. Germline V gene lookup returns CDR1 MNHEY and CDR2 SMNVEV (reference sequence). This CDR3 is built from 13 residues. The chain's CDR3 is CATGSLAVETQYF. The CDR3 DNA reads TGTGCCACCGGATCGCTAGCGGTAGAGACCCAGTACTTC.